This T cell receptor beta chain comes out of a study of OX40 agonist ivuxolimab in advanced cancers. Across the whole study: Patients in dose escalation had liver, melanoma, kidney or head and neck cancers. Study findings and constraints: There was clonal expansion of CD4+ and CD8+ blood T cells by week 6 at 0.1 to 3.0 mg/kg.

Notes on this clone: As yet, its antigen is unknown.

The assay was immunoSEQ multiplex PCR, and TCRdb's table has in-frame clones only and misses some. The table has some 80,000 clones, around 90% seen once. The clonotype comes from an adult with an advanced solid tumor such as melanoma, head and neck, liver or kidney cancer. The input for sequencing was CD4+ or CD8+ T cells sorted from blood, taken in a trial of the OX40 agonist ivuxolimab.

CDR3: CATGRSKNTEAFF. The CDR3 region has the DNA TGTGCCACAGGACGGAGCAAGAACACTGAAGCTTTCTTT. The V and J genes are TRBV19 and TRBJ1-1; the D is unclear. This CDR3 has 13 residues. V lost 10 bases to trimming and J lost 1 base, with 13 bases between them. Germline assignment: CDR1 LNHDA and CDR2 SQIVND (reference sequence).